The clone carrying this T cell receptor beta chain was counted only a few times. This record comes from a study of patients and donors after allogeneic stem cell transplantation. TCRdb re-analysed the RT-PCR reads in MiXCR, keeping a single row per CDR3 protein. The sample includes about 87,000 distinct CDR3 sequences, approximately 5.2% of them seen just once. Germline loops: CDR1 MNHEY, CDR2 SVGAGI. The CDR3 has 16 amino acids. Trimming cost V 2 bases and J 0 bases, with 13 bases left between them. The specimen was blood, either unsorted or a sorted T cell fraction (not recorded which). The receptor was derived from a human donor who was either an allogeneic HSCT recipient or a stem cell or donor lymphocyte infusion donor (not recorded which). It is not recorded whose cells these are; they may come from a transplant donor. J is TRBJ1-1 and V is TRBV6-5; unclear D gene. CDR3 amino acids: CASSYEHPSLNTEAFF. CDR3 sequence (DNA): TGTGCCAGCAGTTACGAGCACCCATCTTTGAACACTGAAGCTTTCTTT.